Listed below are T cell receptor beta chains from one sample, sequenced in a study of cytomegalovirus exposure and HLA in healthy donors. Repertoires were generated with immunoSEQ multiplex PCR, while TCRdb's copy carries only in-frame clones and drops some. The sample carries about 69,000 clones, 74% recorded once. The source material was PBMCs. The receptors were sampled from a woman aged 55-69 years in good health and CMV-seropositive. Each CDR3 is given with its conserved first and last residue. The D gene is left open where the match is weak. The size of a clone is reported for some rows only, either as once, few or many, or as a class for expanded clones.

v_gene	abundance	j_gene	d_gene	CDR3nt	CDR3aa
TRBV19	few	TRBJ1-2	NA	TGTGCCAGTAGCGACAGTCAAGCCTATGGCTACACCTTC	CASSDSQAYGYTF
TRBV7-9	NA	TRBJ2-7	NA	TGTGCCAGCAGCTTAGGCTCGCCAGGGGAGCAGTACTTC	CASSLGSPGEQYF
TRBV2	medium-sized	TRBJ1-1	NA	TGTGCCAGCATCCCGGGCGGGTACACTGAAGCTTTCTTT	CASIPGGYTEAFF
TRBV29-1	few	TRBJ1-1	NA	TGCAGCGTTACAGTGAACACTGAAGCTTTCTTT	CSVTVNTEAFF
TRBV6-1	NA	TRBJ1-1	NA	TGTGCCAGCAGTTCGACCCCAGGTGGCGGGACTGAAGCTTTCTTT	CASSSTPGGGTEAFF
TRBV6-1	NA	TRBJ1-5	TRBD1	TGTGCCAGCAGCGTACAGGGGATGGGCAATCAGCCCCAGCATTTT	CASSVQGMGNQPQHF
TRBV4-1	few	TRBJ2-1	TRBD2	TGCGCCAGCACCGATCATCCAGGACTAGCGGGGATCAATGAGCAGTTCTTC	CASTDHPGLAGINEQFF
TRBV5-1	NA	TRBJ1-2	TRBD1	TGCGCCAGCAACCCCGGGACAGGTTATAACTATGGCTACACCTTC	CASNPGTGYNYGYTF
TRBV11-3	NA	TRBJ2-7	TRBD1	TGTGCCAGCAGGGATGGGACAGGGATCTACGAGCAGTACTTC	CASRDGTGIYEQYF
TRBV2	NA	TRBJ2-2	NA	TGTGCCAGCAGTGAATACGGTTTAACCGGGGAGCTGTTTTTT	CASSEYGLTGELFF
TRBV5-1	NA	TRBJ1-6	TRBD1	TGCGCCAGCAGCAGTCAGGGGGGTAGTAATTCACCCCTCCACTTT	CASSSQGGSNSPLHF
TRBV4-1	NA	TRBJ2-7	NA	TGCGCCAGCAGCCAAGATCGGAGACTAGAGCTCTACGAGCAGTACTTC	CASSQDRRLELYEQYF
TRBV6-1	NA	TRBJ2-4	NA	TGTGCCAGCAGTGTAAACACGGGGGCCAAAAACATTCAGTACTTC	CASSVNTGAKNIQYF
TRBV29-1	NA	TRBJ2-1	TRBD2	TGCAGCGGTGGACTAGCGGGAGGAAGAAATGAGCAGTTCTTC	CSGGLAGGRNEQFF
TRBV7-9	NA	TRBJ2-1	NA	TGTGCCAGCAGCTTAGGGCAGAATGAGCAGTTCTTC	CASSLGQNEQFF
TRBV30	NA	TRBJ2-1	TRBD2	TGTGCCTGGAGTGTCAGCGGGAGAGGGGGCAATGAGCAGTTCTTC	CAWSVSGRGGNEQFF
TRBV9	NA	TRBJ1-2	TRBD1	TGTGCCAGCAGCCAGGGACAGATCTATGGCTACACCTTC	CASSQGQIYGYTF
TRBV11-2	NA	TRBJ1-2	NA	TGTGCCAGCAGAAAGACAGGCGAGGGATATGGCTACACCTTC	CASRKTGEGYGYTF
TRBV5-4	NA	TRBJ2-1	TRBD2	TGTGCCAGCAGCCTAAGCGGGGTCTACAATGAGCAGTTCTTC	CASSLSGVYNEQFF
TRBV7-9	NA	TRBJ1-4	NA	TGTGCCAGCAGCCTCTGGACGGGGGTGAATGAAAAACTGTTTTTT	CASSLWTGVNEKLFF
TRBV7-8	NA	TRBJ1-5	NA	TGTGCCAGCAGCTTAGATGGGGGCGTCAATCAGCCCCAGCATTTT	CASSLDGGVNQPQHF
TRBV15	NA	TRBJ1-6	NA	TGTGCCACCCGCGGTTCTGTTAACTATAATTCACCCCTCCACTTT	CATRGSVNYNSPLHF
TRBV13	NA	TRBJ2-7	TRBD2	TGTGCCAGCAGCTTAGAGGGGTCTAGCGGTCCCTACGAGCAGTACTTC	CASSLEGSSGPYEQYF
TRBV5-1	NA	TRBJ1-1	TRBD1	TGCGCCAGCAGCCGTGACAGGGTTCAGAACACTGAAGCTTTCTTT	CASSRDRVQNTEAFF
TRBV2	NA	TRBJ2-6	NA	TGTGCCAGCAGTAAAAGCGGGACATCTGGGGCCAACGTCCTGACTTTC	CASSKSGTSGANVLTF
TRBV19	once	TRBJ1-2	TRBD1	TGTGCCAGTAGTTTAAACCGGGACAGGGGGCCCAATGGCTACACCTTC	CASSLNRDRGPNGYTF
TRBV6-5	NA	TRBJ2-1	NA	TGTGCCAGCAGTTATAAATCTAGCGCATCCTACAATGAGCAGTTCTTC	CASSYKSSASYNEQFF
TRBV10-3	NA	TRBJ2-5	TRBD2	TGTGCCATCAGTGAGTCGCCTAGCGGTGAGCAGTACTTC	CAISESPSGEQYF
TRBV9	NA	TRBJ1-3	NA	TGTGCCAGCAGCCTTAGCCCAGGGGCTGCTGGAAACACCATATATTTT	CASSLSPGAAGNTIYF
TRBV6-1	few	TRBJ1-5	NA	TGTGCCAGCAGGGGGCAGCACCTTAGCAATCAGCCCCAGCATTTT	CASRGQHLSNQPQHF
TRBV19	NA	TRBJ2-7	NA	TGTGCCAGTAGTATGGGCAGGGCCTACGAGCAGTACTTC	CASSMGRAYEQYF
TRBV5-1	NA	TRBJ1-3	NA	TGCGCCAGCAGCTTGGCCGCAGGGGCAGCGGGAAACACCATATATTTT	CASSLAAGAAGNTIYF
TRBV2	NA	TRBJ1-5	NA	TGTGCCAGCAGCGTTAGGGTTGGGGCGGATCAGCCCCAGCATTTT	CASSVRVGADQPQHF
TRBV19	NA	TRBJ1-5	TRBD1	TGTGCCACAACGACAGGGAATAGCAATCAGCCCCAGCATTTT	CATTTGNSNQPQHF
TRBV6-1	NA	TRBJ1-2	NA	TGTGCCAGCAGCCCCAAGTCGGGATATGGCTACACCTTC	CASSPKSGYGYTF
TRBV2	NA	TRBJ2-3	NA	TGTGCCAGCAGTGAACGGGGATGGGGAACAGATACGCAGTATTTT	CASSERGWGTDTQYF
TRBV6-5	NA	TRBJ1-1	NA	TGTGCCAGCAGATCCCTCCGGGGCACTGAAGCTTTCTTT	CASRSLRGTEAFF